This TCR beta chain emerged from a study of CD8+CD57+ T cells in acquired aplastic anemia. Researchers used genomic DNA as the template to profile TCR beta VDJ and CDR3. TCRdb passed the reads through MiXCR, listing each CDR3 protein once. The sample lists roughly 51,000 distinct CDR3 sequences, about two thirds occurring once. Study findings and constraints: Roughly 30 CD8+ CDR3 sequences occurred in both the patients and the controls.

The CDR3 runs 13 residues. Germline V CDR1 and CDR2: SGHTA, FQGNSA. V shed 5 bases and J shed 5 bases, with 12 bases lying between them. Comment on this clonotype: Antigen unknown.

Source material: sorted CD4+, CD8+, or CD8+CD57+ T cells (not recorded which) from PBMCs. This clonotype was obtained from a human donor in good health, serving as a control. This chain connects TRBV7-2 to TRBJ1-2, with a possible D match to TRBD1 (5 bases). CDR3 amino acids: CASSPGTDYGYTF. As DNA, the CDR3 is TGTGCCAGCAGCCCCGGGACTGATTATGGCTACACCTTC.